The 19 T cell receptor beta chains given below trace back to one sample, sequenced in a study of CD8 T cells in Susac syndrome. Reverse transcription of roughly 0.5 to 1 ug RNA was performed with random hexamers. From the immunoSEQ multiplex PCR reads, TCRdb called clonotypes with MiXCR, one entry per CDR3 protein. The table shows about 190,000 distinct CDR3 sequences, with more than 85% occurring only once. The specimen was CD4+ T cells from PBMCs. These receptors originate from a human donor with Susac syndrome.

The gene calls are TRBV20-1 and TRBJ2-3; TRBD2 matches at 11 bases. CDR1 DFQATT and CDR2 SNEGSKA come from the germline V gene (reference sequence). The CDR3 contains 15 residues. Unmatched junction bases numbered 9, after V lost 8 bases and J lost 2 bases. The CDR3 sequence: CSHEGTSGPTDTQYF. As DNA, the CDR3 is TGCAGTCATGAGGGGACTAGCGGACCCACAGATACGCAGTATTTT.

The chain has TRBV10-2 and TRBJ2-1, with TRBD1 matching 7 bases. Germline V CDR1 and CDR2: WSHSY, SAAADI. V shed 10 bases and J 4 bases; nucleotides not matched to a gene: 10. The CDR3 length is 14 residues. The CDR3 region is CATLRGLIYNEQFF. The CDR3 nucleotides read TGCGCCACCCTGAGGGGGCTAATTTACAATGAGCAGTTCTTC.

This clonotype was counted between two and nine times. The J gene is TRBJ1-1, the V gene TRBV14; no firm D call. The CDR3 runs 16 residues. Trimming shortened V by 4 bases and J by 4 bases, and 19 bases separated the two germline ends. Germline CDR1 and CDR2: SGHDN and FVKESK. The DNA for the CDR3 is TGTGCCAGCAGCCTAACTGGAGGCCTAAGGAGCACTGAAGCTTTCTTT. It codes for CASSLTGGLRSTEAFF.

This chain uses TRBV12-3 or TRBV12-4 with TRBJ1-1; TRBD1 aligns across 10 bases. This CDR3 region has 17 residues. J was trimmed by 1 base and V by 4 bases; bases with no gene match: 9. CDR3: CASSWTGGREANTEAFF. CDR3 coding DNA: TGTGCCAGCAGTTGGACAGGGGGGAGGGAGGCGAACACTGAAGCTTTCTTT.

The chain has TRBV2 and TRBJ2-6; 11 bases are shared with TRBD2. V lost 6 bases, J lost 4 bases, and 8 bases stayed unmatched. Germline CDR1 reads SNHLY; CDR2 reads FYNNEI. The CDR3 is 17 residues long. The CDR3 DNA sequence: TGTGCCAGCAGGACACTAGCGGGAGCAGCGGGGGCCAACGTCCTGACTTTC. It is translated as CASRTLAGAAGANVLTF.

The chain uses TRBV6-1 and TRBJ2-7, with TRBD2 matching 11 bases. The CDR3 is 16 residues long. With V trimmed by 6 bases and J by 0 bases, 7 bases remained unmatched. Germline V gene data show CDR1 as MNHNS and CDR2 as SASEGT. CDR3: CASSAGTSGSSYEQYF. In nucleotides, the CDR3 is TGTGCCAGCAGCGCCGGGACTAGCGGTAGCTCCTACGAGCAGTACTTC.

The table lists this clonotype with a count of one. V usage is TRBV19 and J usage is TRBJ1-1, with 8 bases lining up with TRBD1. V lost 1 base to trimming and J lost 9 bases; unmatched junction nucleotides: 4. The CDR3 sequence is 13 residues long. The germline V gene has CDR1 LNHDA and CDR2 SQIVND (reference sequence). DNA for the CDR3: TGTGCCAGTAGTATAGTTGGACAGGGAAAAGCTTTCTTT. This sequence encodes CASSIVGQGKAFF.

This sequence joins TRBV6-1 and TRBJ1-6; 7 nucleotides align to TRBD1. The germline CDR1 and CDR2 sequences are MNHNS and SASEGT. V was clipped by 6 bases and J by 5 bases; unmatched bases: 10. The CDR3 runs 16 residues. The CDR3 is CASRLVLTGNNSPLHF. CDR3 coding DNA: TGTGCCAGCAGGCTCGTCTTGACAGGGAATAATTCACCCCTCCACTTT.

The CDR3 sequence is CASSLRQGTNTGELFF. The CDR3 DNA follows: TGTGCCAGCAGCCTCCGACAGGGAACGAACACCGGGGAGCTGTTTTTT. The chain employs TRBV11-1 and TRBJ2-2; 7 nucleotides match TRBD1. The germline V gene has CDR1 SGHAT and CDR2 FQDESV (reference sequence). V dropped 5 bases and J dropped 0; count of bases not matched to a gene: 6. The CDR3 is made up of 16 amino acids.

The chain combines TRBV12-3 or TRBV12-4 with TRBJ2-7; 8 bases line up with TRBD1. The CDR3 consists of 14 residues. J gave up 2 bases and V 3 bases, and 3 bases lay outside the gene matches. In DNA, the CDR3 is TGTGCCAGCAGTTTTTGGGACAGGCCCTACGAGCAGTACTTC. Amino acids: CASSFWDRPYEQYF.

V and J are TRBV2 and TRBJ2-3; 9 bases line up with TRBD2. V dropped 5 bases and J dropped 2; count of bases not matched to a gene: 5. The germline V gene encodes CDR1 SNHLY and CDR2 FYNNEI. The CDR3 sequence is 15 residues long. In DNA, the CDR3 is TGTGCCAGCAGTTCAGCGGGGGGAACCACAGATACGCAGTATTTT. Its protein product is CASSSAGGTTDTQYF.

The rearrangement uses TRBV6-1 and TRBJ2-5; 7 bases match TRBD2. V lost 8 bases, J lost 4 bases, and 7 bases stayed unmatched. CDR3 length: 13 amino acids. Germline V gene lookup returns CDR1 MNHNS and CDR2 SASEGT. The DNA of the CDR3 is TGTGCCAGCGGGAGGGGCGTTTCAGAGACCCAGTACTTC. This sequence encodes CASGRGVSETQYF.

This chain connects TRBV11-1 to TRBJ2-1, with 13 bases lining up with TRBD2. The CDR3 covers 16 residues. Germline assignment: CDR1 SGHAT and CDR2 FQDESV (reference sequence). The V and J ends lost 4 bases and 3 bases, in that order; junction bases with no gene match: 3. In nucleotides, the CDR3 is TGTGCCAGCAGCTCGGGACTAGCGGGGAACTACAATGAGCAGTTCTTC. Protein sequence: CASSSGLAGNYNEQFF.

V gene TRBV28 combines with J gene TRBJ2-5, with 13 nucleotides matching TRBD2. CDR1 and CDR2 from the germline V gene are MDHEN and SYDVKM. This CDR3 is built from 21 residues. After removal of 5 bases from V and 4 bases from J, the junction contained 22 bases not matched to a gene. Here the CDR3 DNA reads TGTGCCAGCAGTCTATCGCGTACTAGCGGGAGGGCCTGGAAATTGGGAGAGACCCAGTACTTC. Encoded protein: CASSLSRTSGRAWKLGETQYF.

The rearrangement links TRBV30 to TRBJ1-4; TRBD1 is a possible D gene (5 bases). The V gene's germline CDR1 is GTSNPN and CDR2 SVGIG (reference sequence). This CDR3 spans 14 amino acids. Trimming took 3 bases from V and 7 from J, leaving 15 bases between them. This CDR3 reads CAWRGTAGGEKLFF. The CDR3 nucleotides read TGTGCCTGGAGGGGGACCGCTGGGGGTGAAAAACTGTTTTTT.

The genes are TRBV10-2 and TRBJ2-7; the D call may be TRBD1 or TRBD2 (5 bases each). Germline CDR1 reads WSHSY; CDR2 reads SAAADI. Trimming cost V 7 bases and J 0 bases, with 16 bases left between them. This CDR3 has 15 residues. CDR3 nucleotides: TGCGCCAGCACCGAGAATCAAGGGACCTCCTACGAGCAGTACTTC. Amino acid sequence: CASTENQGTSYEQYF.

This chain joins TRBV19 and TRBJ2-1; 9 positions match TRBD1. Trimming cost V 7 bases and J 2 bases; bases outside gene matches: 9. This CDR3 has 16 amino acids. The germline gives CDR1 LNHDA, CDR2 SQIVND (reference sequence). Here the CDR3 reads CASKQDRGFTYNEQFF. The CDR3 coding sequence is TGTGCCAGTAAACAGGACAGGGGATTTACCTACAATGAGCAGTTCTTC.

This chain joins TRBV7-2 and TRBJ2-1; tentatively, D is TRBD1 (5 bases). CDR3 length: 16 residues. The germline CDR1 and CDR2 sequences are SGHTA and FQGNSA. V was clipped by 5 bases and J by 3 bases, with 17 bases between them. This chain's CDR3 is CASSPFFRDHYNEQFF. DNA of the CDR3: TGTGCCAGCAGCCCCTTCTTCAGGGATCACTACAATGAGCAGTTCTTC.

The chain links TRBV20-1 to TRBJ1-4; weak D call: TRBD1 (6 bases). This CDR3 spans 13 amino acids. Germline V gives CDR1 DFQATT, CDR2 SNEGSKA (reference sequence). Trimming took off 5 bases at V and 8 bases at J, with 15 bases between the two ends. CDR3 region: CSAFTGLGEKLFF. DNA of the CDR3: TGCAGTGCTTTCACAGGGCTCGGGGAAAAACTGTTTTTT.